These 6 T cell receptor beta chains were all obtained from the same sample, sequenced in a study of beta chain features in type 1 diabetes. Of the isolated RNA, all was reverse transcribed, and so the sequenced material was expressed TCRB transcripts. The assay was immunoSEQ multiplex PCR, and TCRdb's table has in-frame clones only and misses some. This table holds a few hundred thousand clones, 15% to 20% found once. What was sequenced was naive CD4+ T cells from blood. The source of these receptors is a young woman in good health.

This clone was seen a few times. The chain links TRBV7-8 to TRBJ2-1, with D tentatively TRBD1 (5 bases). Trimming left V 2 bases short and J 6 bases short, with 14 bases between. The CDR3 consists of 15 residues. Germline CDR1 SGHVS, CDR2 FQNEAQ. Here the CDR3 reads CASSLQGHGRNEQFF. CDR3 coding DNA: TGTGCCAGCAGCTTACAGGGTCACGGGCGCAATGAGCAGTTCTTC. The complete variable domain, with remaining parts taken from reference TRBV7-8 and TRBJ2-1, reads GAGVSQSPRYKVAKRGQDVALRCDPISGHVSLFWYQQALGQGPEFLTYFQNEAQLDKSGLPSDRFFAERPEGSVSTLKIQRTQQEDSAVYLCASSLQGHGRNEQFFGPGTRLTVL.

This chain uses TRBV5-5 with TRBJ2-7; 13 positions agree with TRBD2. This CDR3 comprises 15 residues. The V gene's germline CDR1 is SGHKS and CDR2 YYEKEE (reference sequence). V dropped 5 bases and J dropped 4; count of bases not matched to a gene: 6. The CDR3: CASRLGLAGEYEQYF. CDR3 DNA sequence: TGTGCCAGCAGGCTAGGACTAGCGGGAGAGTACGAGCAGTACTTC.

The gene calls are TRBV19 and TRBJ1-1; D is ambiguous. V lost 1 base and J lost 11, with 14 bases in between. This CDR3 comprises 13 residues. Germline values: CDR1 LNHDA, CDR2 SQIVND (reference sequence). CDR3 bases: TGTGCCAGTAGTATAGCGGGTGACGGGGTCGCTTTCTTT. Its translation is CASSIAGDGVAFF. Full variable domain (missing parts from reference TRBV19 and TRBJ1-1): DGGITQSPKYLFRKEGQNVTLSCEQNLNHDAMYWYRQDPGQGLRLIYYSQIVNDFQKGDIAEGYSVSREKKESFPLTVTSAQKNPTAFYLCASSIAGDGVAFFGQGTRLTVV.

Here the CDR3 DNA reads TGTGCCAGCTCACCACTCCGCGAGACTGAAGCTTTCTTT. Its translation: CASSPLRETEAFF. The chain employs TRBV18 and TRBJ1-1; D remains unclear. V lost 1 base, J lost 5 bases, and 8 bases lay in between. There are 13 residues in the CDR3. Germline values: CDR1 KGHSH, CDR2 LQKENI.

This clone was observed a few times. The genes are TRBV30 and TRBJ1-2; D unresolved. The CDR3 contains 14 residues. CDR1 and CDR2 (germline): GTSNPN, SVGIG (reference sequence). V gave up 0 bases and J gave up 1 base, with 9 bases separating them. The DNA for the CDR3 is TGTGCCTGGAGTGTACGAGGGATTAACTATGGCTACACCTTC. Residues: CAWSVRGINYGYTF.

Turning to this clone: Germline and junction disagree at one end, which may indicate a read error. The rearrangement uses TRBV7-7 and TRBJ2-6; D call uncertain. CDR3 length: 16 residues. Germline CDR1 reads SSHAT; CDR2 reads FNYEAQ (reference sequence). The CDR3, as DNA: TGTGCTAGCAGCTTAGGAAGCAACTCTGGGGCCAACGTCCTGACTTTC. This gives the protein CASSLGSNSGANVLTF.